This T cell receptor beta chain was retrieved from a study of T cells after yellow fever vaccination. MiXCR, applied by TCRdb to the 5' RACE reads, yields one record per CDR3 protein. The data hold roughly 310,000 distinct CDR3 sequences, with around 4% observed a single time. The CDR3 is 12 residues long. V gave up 3 bases and J gave up 7 bases, with 12 bases separating them. The V gene's germline CDR1 is DFQATT and CDR2 SNEGSKA (reference sequence). Many counts were recorded for this clonotype. Its antigen remains unidentified. General study results and limits: The secondary response peaked faster, at day 5 versus 15, but was weaker. One caveat is that FACS-sorted repertoires could contain abundant clonotypes contaminating from the bulk population.

This rearrangement joins TRBV20-1 to TRBJ2-5; D ambiguous. This TCR was sampled from a man between 18 and 35 years old who received the YFV17D yellow fever vaccine. Material: PBMCs, obtained on the day of the yellow fever booster vaccination. The CDR3 protein is CSASPWPGTQYF. The CDR3 DNA reads as TGCAGTGCTAGCCCCTGGCCAGGGACCCAGTACTTC.